Presented here are 8 T cell receptor beta chains from one specimen sequenced in a study of T cells in Graves' hyperthyroidism and ophthalmopathy. The TCR beta CDR3 regions underwent amplification using RNA transcripts as the source. The TCR CDR3 was amplified in a first-round RT-PCR using the HTBI primer set. Each CDR3 protein gets one entry after TCRdb re-called the multiplex PCR reads with MiXCR. The sample has approximately 570,000 distinct CDR3 sequences, about 20% seen once. Sequencing used blood. The receptors shown here come from a man between 40 and 49 years old with Graves' ophthalmopathy.

Remarks on this clonotype: The junction departs from the called germline gene at one end, perhaps through a read error. The rearrangement joins TRBV5-1 to TRBJ2-1; 7 nucleotides match TRBD2. In germline, CDR1 is SGHRS, CDR2 YFSETQ. The CDR3 contains 17 residues. The CDR3 sequence: CASSWTSTTRYRNEQSF. The CDR3 DNA follows: TGCGCCAGCAGCTGGACTAGTACTACCCGTTATCGGAATGAGCAGTCCTTC.

This rearrangement joins TRBV19 to TRBJ1-1; maybe TRBD1 (5 bases). V lost 1 base to trimming and J lost 4 bases, with 16 bases between them. The CDR3 spans 16 residues. The germline V gene encodes CDR1 LNHDA and CDR2 SQIVND (reference sequence). The CDR3 DNA sequence: TGTGCCAGTAGTATAGCCCCCGGGACGGTGAGCACTGAAGCTTTCTTT. The encoded protein is CASSIAPGTVSTEAFF.

This clonotype has just a few counts. The chain uses TRBV12-3 or TRBV12-4 and TRBJ2-3; the D call may be TRBD1 or TRBD2 (5 bases each). The ends were cut back, 6 bases at V and 1 base at J, with 11 bases in the middle. CDR3 size: 14 residues. The CDR3 is CASRSGTRTDTQYF. The CDR3 DNA reads TGTGCCAGCAGGTCAGGGACCCGCACAGATACGCAGTATTTT.

This clonotype was found many times. V and J are TRBV3-1 and TRBJ1-1; tentative D call: TRBD1 (6 bases). The CDR3 contains 14 residues. The V end was cut by 0 bases, the J end by 11 bases, with 16 bases between. Germline V gene sequence: CDR1 LGHDT, CDR2 YNNKEL (reference sequence). CDR3 in amino acids: CASSQEVGGNRAFF. CDR3 DNA: TGTGCCAGCAGCCAAGAAGTGGGGGGCAACAGGGCTTTCTTT.

The genes are TRBV2 and TRBJ1-5; 10 nucleotides line up with TRBD1. This CDR3 spans 19 amino acids. The J segment lost 0 bases and the V segment lost 6 bases, leaving 14 bases of the junction unmatched. From germline, CDR1 is SNHLY and CDR2 FYNNEI. CDR3 in amino acids: CASRDYPRTGGGSNQPQHF. DNA of the CDR3: TGTGCCAGCAGGGATTACCCTAGGACAGGGGGGGGTAGCAATCAGCCCCAGCATTTT.

This clonotype was recorded at least ten times. The J gene is TRBJ1-1, the V gene TRBV7-3; D is uncertain. Trimming left V 4 bases short and J 4 bases short, with 10 bases between. Germline V gene sequence: CDR1 SGHTA, CDR2 FQGTGA. The CDR3 has 13 amino acids. CDR3 region: CASSWRGGTEAFF. Here the CDR3 DNA reads TGTGCCAGCAGCTGGCGGGGTGGCACTGAAGCTTTCTTT.

With regard to this clonotype: It may be a read error: a sequence one base away is much more abundant. This rearrangement joins TRBV12-3 or TRBV12-4 to TRBJ2-1, with 8 bases identical to TRBD2. V trimming: 2 bases; J trimming: 9 bases; junction bases outside the gene matches: 12. This CDR3 is 16 amino acids long. The CDR3 coding sequence is TGTGCCAGCAGTTTAATAGGAAGCGGGAGACACATTGAGCAGTTCTTC. It is translated as CASSLIGSGRHIEQFF.

This sequence joins TRBV10-3 and TRBJ2-7; possibly TRBD2 for D (7 bases). CDR3 size: 16 residues. Trimming took 10 bases from V and 2 from J, leaving 24 bases between them. Looked up from germline, CDR1 is ENHRY and CDR2 is SYGVKD. The DNA of the CDR3 is TGTGCCACCACTAAAGTAGGGGGGGCGACCACCTACGAGCAGTACTTC. Translated: CATTKVGGATTYEQYF.